Included here is one TCR beta chain sequence, with context. The data originate from a study of blood T cell repertoires in COVID-19. Across the whole study: T cells, B-cell-depleted T cells, or PBMCs supplied cDNA or gDNA.

CDR3 length: 17 amino acids. Trimming shortened V by 3 bases and J by 1 base, and 16 bases separated the two germline ends. CDR1 and CDR2 from the germline V gene are WSHSY and SAAADI. Some clones are missing from TCRdb's copy, which holds only in-frame ones; the method was immunoSEQ multiplex PCR. The data show roughly 100,000 clones, with around 87% seen just once and about 15% held by the top ten. The TCR comes from a man in his forties or fifties with acute or convalescent COVID-19. The V call is TRBV10-2, the J call TRBJ2-1; tentative D call: TRBD2 (6 bases). Sequenced: peripheral blood. The CDR3 reads CASSDTRAGPSYNEQFF. The CDR3 DNA reads as TGCGCCAGCAGTGACACCCGGGCGGGACCGTCCTACAATGAGCAGTTCTTC.